This TCR beta chain was obtained from a study of blood T cell repertoires in COVID-19. Study overall: Donors in the United States, Italy and Spain gave samples during acute or convalescent COVID-19. From T cells, B-cell-depleted T cells, or PBMCs came the material, which was cDNA or gDNA.

Original data processing: Estimated nucleated cell counts came from reference gene primer amplification. The method was immunoSEQ multiplex PCR; TCRdb's version includes in-frame clones alone and lacks a portion of them. V and J calls and clone size are those listed in that table; D and trimming were worked out from the DNA. The sample contains about 160,000 clones, roughly 90% of which appear only once. Germline CDR1 reads SGHVS; CDR2 reads FQNEAQ. The germline V and J ends were trimmed by 2 bases and 0 bases, with 13 bases remaining between them. This CDR3 contains 16 residues. The chain employs TRBV7-8 and TRBJ1-1; a weak D match, TRBD1 (6 bases). The sample was peripheral blood. This sequence originates from a man between 60 and 75 years old with acute or convalescent COVID-19. The CDR3: CASSLRGTPMNTEAFF. The DNA of the CDR3 is TGTGCCAGCAGCTTAAGGGGGACACCAATGAACACTGAAGCTTTCTTT.